A selection of T cell receptor beta chains follows, all from one sample in a study of T cells in Graves' hyperthyroidism and ophthalmopathy. TCRdb re-derived calls from the multiplex PCR reads in MiXCR, one entry per CDR3 protein. The sample holds tens of thousands of distinct CDR3 sequences, around 40% seen once. Sequenced: blood. Every receptor here comes from a woman in her 30s with Graves' hyperthyroidism. The conserved cysteine and the conserved F or W are not part of the CDR3 here. The order of the fields is V gene, J gene, CDR3 protein.

>TRBV19|TRBJ2-1
ASNPLAGGNNEQF
>TRBV11-2|TRBJ1-4
ASSLEEKLF
>TRBV20-1|TRBJ2-7
SAPPGLAGYYEQY
>TRBV5-1|TRBJ2-1
ASSPGQGIYNEQF
>TRBV28|TRBJ1-4
ASSTAGGQGEKLF
>TRBV29-1|TRBJ2-5
SVVDLDSADVSSGETQY
>TRBV20-1|TRBJ1-2
SALLRGYGYT
>TRBV28|TRBJ2-7
ASRGQGASYEQY
>TRBV15|.
AASRPNQPQY
>TRBV25-1|TRBJ1-4
ASSEPPTGEKLF
>TRBV2|TRBJ2-5
ATQREWETQY
>TRBV19|TRBJ2-7
AICGGRGEQY
>TRBV20-1|TRBJ1-6
SAGRQENSPLH
>TRBV13|TRBJ2-7
ASSLRLAYEQY
>TRBV20-1|TRBJ2-3
SALGLADTQY
>TRBV6-2/TRBV6-3|TRBJ1-2
ASSAMGGGDGYT
>TRBV10-3|TRBJ1-2
AISGWGQGAGYT
>TRBV3-1|TRBJ2-5
AGSRTGFRETQY
>TRBV6-1|TRBJ2-7
ASTPTGGSYEQY
>TRBV6-6|TRBJ1-2
ASTRDGSSYGYT
>TRBV20-1|TRBJ2-3
SAERESTDTQY
>TRBV6-1|TRBJ1-1
ASGTGDRTEAF
>TRBV28|TRBJ1-3
ASSPVQGSSGNTIY
>TRBV11-2|TRBJ1-4
ASSLAGQLHSQLMKNCF
>TRBV6-6|TRBJ2-1
ASSREFDEQF
>TRBV2|TRBJ2-5
ASKNGQGQETQY
>TRBV6-1|TRBJ2-5
ASSVPWTSQETQY
>TRBV19|TRBJ1-5
ASADRQHQPQH
>TRBV6-5|TRBJ1-5
ASKSQGNQPQH
>TRBV5-4|TRBJ1-1
ASSLRQGATEAF
>TRBV15|TRBJ2-5
ATSVGETQY
>TRBV24-1|TRBJ2-3
ATSDQATPDTQY
>TRBV11-1|TRBJ2-1
ASSFLPLQNDEQF
>TRBV19|TRBJ2-5
ASSMTGGPNEKLFFGSGTQY
>TRBV20-1|TRBJ1-2
TPGTSAGEVRGYT
>TRBV5-1|TRBJ2-1
ASRDYEYNEQF
>TRBV20-1|TRBJ2-1
SASNRADSYNEQF
>TRBV14|TRBJ2-3
ASSPRVGLATDTQY
>TRBV2|TRBJ1-6
ASMVGGSPLH
>TRBV15|TRBJ2-1
ATSLAEYNEQF
>TRBV3-1|TRBJ2-5
ASSRTSFRETQY
>TRBV7-8|TRBJ1-2
ASSLQGSYGYT
>TRBV7-9|TRBJ1-2
ASSLGGNYGYT
>TRBV2|TRBJ2-2
ASTAVGGNTGELF
>TRBV12-3/TRBV12-4|TRBJ1-3
ASSLPPSGNTIY
>TRBV7-2|TRBJ2-1
ASSLGDEQF
>TRBV25-1|TRBJ2-3
ASSEGTSGSTDTQY
>TRBV2|TRBJ2-7
ASIEEGSYEQY
>TRBV5-6|TRBJ2-7
ASSFEVLLGTPYEQC
>TRBV4-1|TRBJ1-4
ASSQDLRDGELF
>TRBV2|TRBJ1-6
ASTPTGLNSPLH
>TRBV18|TRBJ2-1
ASSPSRGHEQF
>TRBV5-1|TRBJ2-1
ASSSRGTSGREQF
>TRBV11-2|TRBJ2-5
ASSPFGGGETQY
>TRBV7-2|TRBJ1-5
ASSLDGYNQPQH
>TRBV27|TRBJ2-7
ASSLYLGLYEQY
>TRBV6-5|TRBJ1-5
ASSTGEVDQPQH
>TRBV5-1|TRBJ1-2
ASSAGRADYGYT
>TRBV6-4|TRBJ2-1
ASRRAGTSGNEQF